This TCR beta chain was sequenced for a study of blood T cell repertoires in COVID-19. Study in general: T cells, B-cell-depleted T cells, or PBMCs provided the cDNA or gDNA that served as material.

Repertoires were generated with immunoSEQ multiplex PCR, while TCRdb's copy carries only in-frame clones and drops some. This table has about 260,000 clones, around 90% appearing once. The TCR originated in a human donor in a cohort sampled during active COVID-19. Source material: peripheral blood.

CDR3 sequence reads: CASRQRLREKLFF. The CDR3 nucleotides are TGTGCCAGCAGGCAAAGGTTGCGGGAAAAACTGTTTTTT. J is TRBJ1-4 and V is TRBV12-3 or TRBV12-4; no clear D. This CDR3 comprises 13 residues. Trimming removed 6 bases from V and 8 bases from J, with 13 bases in between.